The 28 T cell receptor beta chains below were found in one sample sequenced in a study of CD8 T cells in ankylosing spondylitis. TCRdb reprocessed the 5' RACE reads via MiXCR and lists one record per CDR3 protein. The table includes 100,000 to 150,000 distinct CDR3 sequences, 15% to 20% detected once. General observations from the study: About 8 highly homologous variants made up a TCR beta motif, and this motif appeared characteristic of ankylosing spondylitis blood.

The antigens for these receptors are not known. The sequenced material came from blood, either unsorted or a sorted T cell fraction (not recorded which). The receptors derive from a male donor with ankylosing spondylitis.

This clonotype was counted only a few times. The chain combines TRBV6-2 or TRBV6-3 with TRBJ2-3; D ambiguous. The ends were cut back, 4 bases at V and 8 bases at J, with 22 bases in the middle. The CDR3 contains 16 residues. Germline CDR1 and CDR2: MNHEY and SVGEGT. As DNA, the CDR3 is TGTGCCAGCAGTTCTGGTCTCCCCACGGCCCGGACTACGCAGTATTTT. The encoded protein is CASSSGLPTARTTQYF.

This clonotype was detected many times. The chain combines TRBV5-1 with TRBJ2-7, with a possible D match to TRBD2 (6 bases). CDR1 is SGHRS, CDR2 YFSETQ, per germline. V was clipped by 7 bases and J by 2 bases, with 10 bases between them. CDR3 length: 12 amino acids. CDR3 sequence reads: CASSAGTYEQYF. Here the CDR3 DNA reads TGCGCCAGCTCAGCGGGTACCTACGAGCAGTACTTC.

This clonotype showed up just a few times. The CDR3 nucleotides are TGCAGTGCTATCCGGGACAGGGTGTACACTGAAGCTTTCTTT. Translated, it gives CSAIRDRVYTEAFF. The rearrangement links TRBV20-1 to TRBJ1-1; 9 bases align to TRBD1. The junction had 6 bases not matched to a gene; V was cut back by 4 bases and J by 3 bases. Germline V gene sequence: CDR1 DFQATT, CDR2 SNEGSKA (reference sequence). CDR3 length equals 14 residues.

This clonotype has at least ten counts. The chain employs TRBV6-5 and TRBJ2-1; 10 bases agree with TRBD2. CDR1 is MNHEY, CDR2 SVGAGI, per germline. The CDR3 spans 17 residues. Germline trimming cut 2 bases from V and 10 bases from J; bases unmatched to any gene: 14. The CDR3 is CASSYSSGTSASGEQFF. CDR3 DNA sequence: TGTGCCAGCAGTTACAGCTCGGGGACTAGCGCTTCCGGGGAGCAGTTCTTC.

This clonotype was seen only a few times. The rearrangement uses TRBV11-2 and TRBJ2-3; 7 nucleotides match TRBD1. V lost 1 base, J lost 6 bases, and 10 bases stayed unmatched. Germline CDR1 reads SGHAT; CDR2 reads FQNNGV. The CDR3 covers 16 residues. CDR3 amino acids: CASSLGTGRGDDTQYF. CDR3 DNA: TGTGCCAGCAGCTTAGGGACAGGACGAGGCGACGATACGCAGTATTTT.

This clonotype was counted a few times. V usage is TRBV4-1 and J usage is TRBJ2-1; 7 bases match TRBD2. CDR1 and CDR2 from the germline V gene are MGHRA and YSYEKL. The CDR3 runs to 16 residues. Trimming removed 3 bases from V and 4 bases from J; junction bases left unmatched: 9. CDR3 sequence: CASSHIYSGAYNEQFF. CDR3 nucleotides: TGCGCCAGCAGCCATATATACAGCGGGGCTTACAATGAGCAGTTCTTC.

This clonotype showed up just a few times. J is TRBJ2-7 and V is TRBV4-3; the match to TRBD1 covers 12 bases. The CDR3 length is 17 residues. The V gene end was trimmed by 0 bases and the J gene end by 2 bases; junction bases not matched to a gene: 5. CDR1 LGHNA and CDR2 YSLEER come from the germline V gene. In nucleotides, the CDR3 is TGCGCCAGCAGCCAAGAGGGTCGGGACAGGGGGCCCTACGAGCAGTACTTC. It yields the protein CASSQEGRDRGPYEQYF.

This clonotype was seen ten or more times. The chain's CDR3 is CASSSTLSTDTQYF. The CDR3 DNA sequence: TGTGCCAGCAGTTCCACCCTTAGCACAGATACGCAGTATTTT. The genes are TRBV28 and TRBJ2-3; D gene uncertain. Deletions cut 4 bases from V and 0 bases from J, with 8 bases between. The CDR3 has 14 amino acids. CDR1 is MDHEN, CDR2 SYDVKM, per germline. The full variable domain, in which reference TRBV28 and TRBJ2-3 provide the parts outside the CDR3, is DVKVTQSSRYLVKRTGEKVFLECVQDMDHENMFWYRQDPGLGLRLIYFSYDVKMKEKGDIPEGYSVSREKKERFSLILESASTNQTSMYLCASSSTLSTDTQYFGPGTRLTVL.

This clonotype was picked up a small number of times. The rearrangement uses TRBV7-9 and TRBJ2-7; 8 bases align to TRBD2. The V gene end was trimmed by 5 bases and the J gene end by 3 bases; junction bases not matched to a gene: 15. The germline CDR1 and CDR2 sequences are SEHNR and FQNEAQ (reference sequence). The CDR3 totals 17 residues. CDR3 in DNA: TGTGCCAGCAGCCCCACGACCGGGAGGGCCCCAATCTACGAGCAGTACTTC. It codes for CASSPTTGRAPIYEQYF.

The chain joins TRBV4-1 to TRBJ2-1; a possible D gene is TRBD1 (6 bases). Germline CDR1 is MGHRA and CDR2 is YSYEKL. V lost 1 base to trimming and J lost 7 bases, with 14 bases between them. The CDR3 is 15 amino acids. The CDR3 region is CASSQGAGVQNEQFF. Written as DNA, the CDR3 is TGCGCCAGCAGCCAAGGGGCAGGGGTTCAAAATGAGCAGTTCTTC.

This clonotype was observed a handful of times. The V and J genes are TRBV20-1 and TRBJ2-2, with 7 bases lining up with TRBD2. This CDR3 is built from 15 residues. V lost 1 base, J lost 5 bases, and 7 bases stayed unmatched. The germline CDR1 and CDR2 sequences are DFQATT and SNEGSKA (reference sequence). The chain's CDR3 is CSARGLAPGTGELFF. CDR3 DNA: TGCAGTGCTAGAGGACTAGCCCCGGGAACCGGGGAGCTGTTTTTT.

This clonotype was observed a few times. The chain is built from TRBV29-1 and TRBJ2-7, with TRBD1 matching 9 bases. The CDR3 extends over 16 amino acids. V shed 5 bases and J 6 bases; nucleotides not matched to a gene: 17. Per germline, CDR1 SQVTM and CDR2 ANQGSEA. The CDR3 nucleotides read TGCAGCGTTCAAATTGTGGGGACAGGGAGGGGGACCGAGCAGTACTTC. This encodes CSVQIVGTGRGTEQYF.

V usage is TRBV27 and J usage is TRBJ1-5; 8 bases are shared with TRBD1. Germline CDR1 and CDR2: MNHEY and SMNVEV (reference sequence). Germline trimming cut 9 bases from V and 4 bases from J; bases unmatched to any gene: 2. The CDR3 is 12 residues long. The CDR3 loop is CASRQGNQPQHF. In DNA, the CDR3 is TGTGCCAGTAGACAGGGGAATCAGCCCCAGCATTTT.

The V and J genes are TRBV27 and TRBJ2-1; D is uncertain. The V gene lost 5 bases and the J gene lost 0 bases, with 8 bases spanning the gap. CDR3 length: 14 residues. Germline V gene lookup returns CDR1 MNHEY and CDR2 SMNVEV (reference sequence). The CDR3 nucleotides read TGTGCCAGCAGTCGGCAGAGCTCCTACAATGAGCAGTTCTTC. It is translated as CASSRQSSYNEQFF.

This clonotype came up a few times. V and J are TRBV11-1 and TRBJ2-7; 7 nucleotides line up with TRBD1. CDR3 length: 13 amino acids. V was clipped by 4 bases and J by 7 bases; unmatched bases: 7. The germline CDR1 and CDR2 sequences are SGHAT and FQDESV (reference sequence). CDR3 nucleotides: TGTGCCAGCAGCTCCCGGGACAGCTGGGAGCAGTACTTC. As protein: CASSSRDSWEQYF.

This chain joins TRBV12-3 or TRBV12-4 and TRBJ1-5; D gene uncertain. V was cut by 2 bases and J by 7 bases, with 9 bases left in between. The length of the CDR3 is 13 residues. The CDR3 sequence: CASSLFGVQPQHF. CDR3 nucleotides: TGTGCCAGCAGTTTATTTGGGGTACAGCCCCAGCATTTT.

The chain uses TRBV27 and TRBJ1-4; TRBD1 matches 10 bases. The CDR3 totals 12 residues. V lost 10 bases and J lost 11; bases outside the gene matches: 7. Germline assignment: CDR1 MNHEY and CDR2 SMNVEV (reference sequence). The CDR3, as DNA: TGTGCCACCGGACAGGGGGGCGGGAAACTGTTTTTT. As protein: CATGQGGGKLFF.

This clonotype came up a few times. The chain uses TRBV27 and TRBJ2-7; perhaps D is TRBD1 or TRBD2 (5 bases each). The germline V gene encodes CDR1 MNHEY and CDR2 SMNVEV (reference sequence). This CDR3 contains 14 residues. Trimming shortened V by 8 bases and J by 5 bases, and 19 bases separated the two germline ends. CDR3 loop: CASSYEGLVNEQYF. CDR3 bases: TGTGCCAGCTCCTATGAGGGGCTAGTCAACGAGCAGTACTTC.

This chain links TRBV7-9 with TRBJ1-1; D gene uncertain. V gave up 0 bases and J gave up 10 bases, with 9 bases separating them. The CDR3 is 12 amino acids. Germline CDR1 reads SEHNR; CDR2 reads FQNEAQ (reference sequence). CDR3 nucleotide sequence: TGTGCCAGCAGCTTAGCAGGGAGGCGAGCTTTCTTT. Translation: CASSLAGRRAFF.

CDR3 sequence reads: CASSLGSTEGYTF. In DNA, the CDR3 is TGTGCCAGCAGCTTAGGATCCACGGAGGGCTACACCTTC. This chain uses TRBV7-2 with TRBJ1-2; D is undetermined. The CDR3 has 13 residues. The V gene's germline CDR1 is SGHTA and CDR2 FQGNSA. The V and J ends lost 1 base and 8 bases respectively, with 11 bases between them. Complete variable domain (other parts from reference TRBV7-2 and TRBJ1-2): GAGVSQSPSNKVTEKGKDVELRCDPISGHTALYWYRQSLGQGLEFLIYFQGNSAPDKSGLPSDRFSAERTGGSVSTLTIQRTQQEDSAVYLCASSLGSTEGYTFGSGTRLTVV.

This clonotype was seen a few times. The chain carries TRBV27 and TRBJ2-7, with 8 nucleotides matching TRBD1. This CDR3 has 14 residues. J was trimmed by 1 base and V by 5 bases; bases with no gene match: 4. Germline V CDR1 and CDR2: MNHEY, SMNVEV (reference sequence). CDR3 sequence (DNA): TGTGCCAGCAGTAAATGGACAGGGTCCTACGAGCAGTACTTC. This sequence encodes CASSKWTGSYEQYF.

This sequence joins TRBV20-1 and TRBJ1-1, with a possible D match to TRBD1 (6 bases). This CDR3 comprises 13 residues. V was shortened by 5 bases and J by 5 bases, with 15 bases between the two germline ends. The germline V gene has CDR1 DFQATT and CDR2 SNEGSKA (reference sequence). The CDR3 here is CSAPISGVTEAFF. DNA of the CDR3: TGCAGTGCTCCAATATCAGGGGTAACTGAAGCTTTCTTT.

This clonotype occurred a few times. CDR3 protein: CASSLINQAYTGNTIYF. The DNA of the CDR3 is TGTGCCAGCAGCTTAATAAACCAGGCGTATACTGGAAACACCATATATTTT. V is TRBV13 and J is TRBJ1-3; D uncertain. The CDR3 consists of 17 residues. CDR1 PRHDT and CDR2 FYEKMQ come from the germline V gene (reference sequence). V was shortened by 2 bases and J by 2 bases, with 16 bases between the two germline ends.

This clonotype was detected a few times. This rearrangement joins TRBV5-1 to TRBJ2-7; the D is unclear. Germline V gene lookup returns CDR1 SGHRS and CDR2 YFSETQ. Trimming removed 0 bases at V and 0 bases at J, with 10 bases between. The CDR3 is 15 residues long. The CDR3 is CASSLALESSYEQYF. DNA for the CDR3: TGCGCCAGCAGCTTGGCCTTGGAGAGCTCCTACGAGCAGTACTTC. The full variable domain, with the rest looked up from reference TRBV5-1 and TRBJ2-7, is KAGVTQTPRYLIKTRGQQVTLSCSPISGHRSVSWYQQTPGQGLQFLFEYFSETQRNKGNFPGRFSGRQFSNSRSEMNVSTLELGDSALYLCASSLALESSYEQYFGPGTRLTVT.

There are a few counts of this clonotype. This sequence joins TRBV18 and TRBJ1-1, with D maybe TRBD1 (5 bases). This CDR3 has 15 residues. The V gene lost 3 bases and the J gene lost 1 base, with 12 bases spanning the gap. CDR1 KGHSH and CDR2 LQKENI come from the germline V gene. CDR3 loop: CASSPETDWNTEAFF. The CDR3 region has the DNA TGTGCCAGCTCACCGGAGACAGACTGGAACACTGAAGCTTTCTTT. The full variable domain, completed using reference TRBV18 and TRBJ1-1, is NAGVMQNPRHLVRRRGQEARLRCSPMKGHSHVYWYRQLPEEGLKFMVYLQKENIIDESGMPKERFSAEFPKEGPSILRIQQVVRGDSAAYFCASSPETDWNTEAFFGQGTRLTVV.

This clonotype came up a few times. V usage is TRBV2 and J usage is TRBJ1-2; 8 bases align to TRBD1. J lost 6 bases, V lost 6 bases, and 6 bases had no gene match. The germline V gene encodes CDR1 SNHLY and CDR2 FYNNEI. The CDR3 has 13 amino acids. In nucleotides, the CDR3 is TGTGCCAGCAGCCCCACAGGGGGAAATGGCTACACCTTC. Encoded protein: CASSPTGGNGYTF. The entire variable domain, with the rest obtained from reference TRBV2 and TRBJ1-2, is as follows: EPEVTQTPSHQVTQMGQEVILRCVPISNHLYFYWYRQILGQKVEFLVSFYNNEISEKSEIFDDQFSVERPDGSNFTLKIRSTKLEDSAMYFCASSPTGGNGYTFGSGTRLTVV.

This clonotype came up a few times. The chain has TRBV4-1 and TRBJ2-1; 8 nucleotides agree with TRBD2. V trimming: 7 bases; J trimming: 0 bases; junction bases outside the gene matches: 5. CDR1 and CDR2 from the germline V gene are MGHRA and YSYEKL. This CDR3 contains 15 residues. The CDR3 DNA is TGCGCCAGCACCGATGGACTAGCCTCCTACAATGAGCAGTTCTTC. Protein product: CASTDGLASYNEQFF.

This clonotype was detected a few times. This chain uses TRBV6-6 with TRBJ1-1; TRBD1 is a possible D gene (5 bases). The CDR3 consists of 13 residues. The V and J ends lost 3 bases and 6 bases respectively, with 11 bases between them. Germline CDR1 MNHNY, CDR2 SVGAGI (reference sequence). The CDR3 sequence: CASSYMQGAEAFF. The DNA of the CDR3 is TGTGCCAGCAGTTATATGCAGGGCGCTGAAGCTTTCTTT.